This T cell receptor (beta chain) appears in the sequencing data of a study of OX40 agonist ivuxolimab in advanced cancers. Context from the whole study: Ivuxolimab was a fully human IgG2 agonistic monoclonal antibody targeting the costimulatory receptor OX40 (CD134). The paper covers the monotherapy dose-escalation part of the phase I ivuxolimab trial, which included N of about 50 patients. Prior anti-PD-1, anti-PD-L1 or anti-CTLA-4 therapy was permitted, and about 40% of dose-escalation patients had received checkpoint inhibitors. Of the 50 or so patients in dose escalation, approximately 20 had hepatocellular carcinoma, around 15 had melanoma, 9 had renal cell carcinoma and 9 had head and neck cancer. The dose-escalation cohort was over 70% male with a mean age of roughly 62 years, ranging from about 23 to 85. The point of sequencing TCRbeta in the periphery was to test whether ivuxolimab changed TCR sequence diversity and drove clonal T-cell expansion. Partial responses were achieved by three dose-escalation patients, of whom one had hepatocellular carcinoma and two had cutaneous melanoma. Intravenous ivuxolimab was administered to patients every 2 weeks at six dose levels: 0.01, 0.1, 0.3, 1.5, 3 and 10 mg/kg.

Overall study results and their limits: The antigen specificity of the peripheral T cells that underwent clonal expansion was not determined. In the 0.1-3.0 mg/kg groups, partial responders were among the patients with the lowest normalized peripheral clonal expansion, particularly in CD8+ T cells. Clonal expansion of both CD4+ and CD8+ blood T cells was observed from baseline to week 6 at doses 0.1 to 3.0 mg/kg. After ivuxolimab, more expanded clones were found on average in CD8+ T cells than in CD4+ T cells. Low levels of normalized T-cell clonal expansion were also shown by some nonresponding patients.

Genomic DNA was isolated from the sorted cells so that the TCRbeta CDR3 region could be sequenced. The immunoSEQ Assay was used for sequencing of TCRbeta CDR3 regions. The table comes from immuneACCESS by way of TCRdb, which keeps in-frame sequences with V and J called. Part of the clones is missing from these tables; in studies checked, under half for an unresolved V gene and the rest for unknown reasons. This sample holds roughly 71,000 clones; around 84% were observed only once. The ten largest clonotypes hold under 0.9% of the sample. Comments on this clone: The target of this receptor is not known. No much larger clone exists at a distance of one base, and base qualities are not known.

Patients with a history of autoimmune disease or receiving systemic immunosuppression were excluded from the trial. In every dose cohort, peripheral blood was drawn for TCR sequencing at baseline, cycle 4 day 1, and cycle 7 day 1. The samples were drawn from a first-in-human, open-label, multicenter phase I dose-escalation trial of ivuxolimab. Adults with locally advanced or metastatic head and neck squamous cell, hepatocellular, melanoma or renal cell carcinoma were enrolled in the trial. Before TCR sequencing, CD4+ and CD8+ T cells were separately sorted from peripheral blood. The specimen was CD4+ or CD8+ T cells sorted from blood, collected in a trial of the OX40 agonist ivuxolimab. The TCR sequence derives from an adult with an advanced solid tumor such as melanoma, head and neck, liver or kidney cancer.

The nucleotides are TGCGCCAGCAGCTTTGGGGACAGCGTGGCTTTCTTT. Translated, this is CASSFGDSVAFF. The receptor chain draws on TRBV5-1 and TRBJ1-1; 7 nucleotides in the junction match TRBD1. According to the germline V gene, CDR1 reads SGHRS and CDR2 reads YFSETQ. Counted from cysteine to phenylalanine, this CDR3 has 12 amino acids. The kept DNA is CDR3 alone, 36 bases in frame from the first base. V is pruned by 2 bases and J by 11 bases, leaving 6 bases of the junction without a gene match.